Presented here are 14 T cell receptor beta chains from one specimen sequenced in a study of blood T cell repertoires in COVID-19. Here immunoSEQ multiplex PCR was the method, and the copy in TCRdb shows in-frame clones only, minus some. This table has about 150,000 clones, approximately 90% appearing once. Sequences were obtained from peripheral blood. These receptors all come from a human donor with COVID-19, enrolled during active disease. The donor label of this sample is uncertain.

Only a few counts were recorded for this clone. The chain is built from TRBV19 and TRBJ2-7; 7 nucleotides match TRBD2. In germline, CDR1 is LNHDA, CDR2 SQIVND (reference sequence). The CDR3 spans 12 residues. V shed 6 bases, J shed 3 bases, and the junction held 2 bases outside the gene matches. The CDR3 coding sequence is TGTGCCAGTAGCCCGGGAGGCTACGAGCAGTACTTC. This gives the protein CASSPGGYEQYF.

The chain employs TRBV5-1 and TRBJ1-2; D is perhaps TRBD1 (6 bases). The length of the CDR3 is 16 residues. Trimming removed 5 bases at V and 0 bases at J, with 17 bases between. The germline V gene encodes CDR1 SGHRS and CDR2 YFSETQ. The CDR3 sequence is CASRPDRILTNYGYTF. The CDR3 nucleotides are TGCGCCAGCAGACCCGACAGGATTTTAACTAACTATGGCTACACCTTC.

The chain uses TRBV7-9 and TRBJ2-7, with D unresolved. The V gene's germline CDR1 is SEHNR and CDR2 FQNEAQ (reference sequence). The V end lost 1 base, the J end lost 1 base, and 2 bases lay between the germline ends. This CDR3 is 12 amino acids long. This chain's CDR3 is CASSLVSYEQYF. The CDR3 DNA follows: TGTGCCAGCAGCTTAGTATCCTACGAGCAGTACTTC.

V and J are TRBV5-1 and TRBJ2-5; TRBD1 aligns across 9 bases. Trimming removed 4 bases from V and 6 bases from J; junction bases left unmatched: 7. The CDR3 spans 14 residues. Per the germline V gene, CDR1 is SGHRS and CDR2 is YFSETQ. The CDR3 coding sequence is TGCGCCAGCAGCCCACAGGGGGCTGTTAAGACCCAGTACTTC. Translated: CASSPQGAVKTQYF.

This chain links TRBV7-2 with TRBJ2-7, with 11 positions matching TRBD2. The germline V gene encodes CDR1 SGHTA and CDR2 FQGNSA. The CDR3 consists of 16 residues. With 2 bases clipped from V and 4 bases from J, the junction kept 7 bases outside the gene matches. CDR3: CASSLSGSGRGYEQYF. DNA for the CDR3: TGTGCCAGCAGCTTAAGCGGTAGCGGGAGGGGGTACGAGCAGTACTTC.

The chain joins TRBV4-1 to TRBJ2-7; tentative D call: TRBD2 (7 bases). Trimming pared 0 bases from V and 3 bases from J, leaving 12 bases between. The CDR3 has 15 residues. Germline V gives CDR1 MGHRA, CDR2 YSYEKL. CDR3 DNA: TGCGCCAGCAGCCAAGATAGGGGGGGGTTCTACGAGCAGTACTTC. Amino acid sequence: CASSQDRGGFYEQYF.

This clone was found once. The chain is built from TRBV6-1 and TRBJ1-3, with a tentative D call TRBD1 (5 bases). From germline, CDR1 is MNHNS and CDR2 SASEGT. The V end was cut by 2 bases, the J end by 2 bases, with 10 bases between. The CDR3 is 15 residues long. As DNA, the CDR3 is TGTGCCAGCAGTGAAACGCGGACAACTGGAAACACCATATATTTT. It specifies CASSETRTTGNTIYF.

The genes are TRBV5-1 and TRBJ2-1, with 7 bases aligning to TRBD2. Germline V lookup: CDR1 SGHRS, CDR2 YFSETQ. The CDR3 covers 12 residues. V shed 7 bases, J shed 8 bases, and the junction held 6 bases outside the gene matches. DNA for the CDR3: TGCGCCAGCTGGACCAGCGGGGATGAGCAGTTCTTC. This codes for CASWTSGDEQFF.

The chain has TRBV5-4 and TRBJ2-7, with TRBD1 as a possible D gene (5 bases). The length of the CDR3 is 16 residues. V was clipped by 2 bases and J by 4 bases, with 19 bases between them. Germline CDR1 reads SGHNT; CDR2 reads YYREEE (reference sequence). DNA for the CDR3: TGTGCCAGCAGCTTCGACCGGGCAGTGCCAGGGTACGAGCAGTACTTC. Translating it yields CASSFDRAVPGYEQYF. Full variable domain (outside the CDR3, taken from reference TRBV5-4 and TRBJ2-7): ETGVTQSPTHLIKTRGQQVTLRCSSQSGHNTVSWYQQALGQGPQFIFQYYREEENGRGNFPPRFSGLQFPNYSSELNVNALELDDSALYLCASSFDRAVPGYEQYFGPGTRLTVT.

CDR3 DNA: TGTGCCATCAGGTCGGGACAGGGGGAGGATGGCTACACCTTC. This gives the protein CAIRSGQGEDGYTF. The chain uses TRBV10-3 and TRBJ1-2; 11 bases map to TRBD1. V lost 6 bases to trimming and J lost 6 bases; unmatched junction nucleotides: 6. In germline, CDR1 is ENHRY, CDR2 SYGVKD. This CDR3 has 14 amino acids.

This sequence joins TRBV6-6 and TRBJ1-1; a weak D match, TRBD1 (6 bases). The germline CDR1 and CDR2 sequences are MNHNY and SVGAGI (reference sequence). The V and J ends lost 5 bases and 0 bases respectively, with 13 bases between them. This CDR3 is 15 amino acids long. The CDR3 protein is CASSPDRSMNTEAFF. CDR3 coding DNA: TGTGCCAGCAGTCCCGACAGGAGCATGAACACTGAAGCTTTCTTT.

The chain has TRBV5-6 and TRBJ2-7, with D perhaps TRBD2 (6 bases). Germline CDR1 reads SGHDT; CDR2 reads YYEEEE. CDR3 length equals 13 residues. V dropped 5 bases and J dropped 3 bases, with 12 bases sitting between them. DNA for the CDR3: TGTGCCAGCAGGTGGAGGGACGGCTACGAGCAGTACTTC. This sequence encodes CASRWRDGYEQYF. The whole variable domain, remainder taken from reference TRBV5-6 and TRBJ2-7, is DAGVTQSPTHLIKTRGQQVTLRCSPKSGHDTVSWYQQALGQGPQFIFQYYEEEERQRGNFPDRFSGHQFPNYSSELNVNALLLGDSALYLCASRWRDGYEQYFGPGTRLTVT.

This clone was found once. This chain uses TRBV19 with TRBJ2-7, with 8 bases fitting TRBD1. The CDR3 is 16 amino acids. V trimming: 0 bases; J trimming: 2 bases; junction bases outside the gene matches: 6. Germline V gene data show CDR1 as LNHDA and CDR2 as SQIVND (reference sequence). CDR3 amino acids: CASSIEAGTGPYEQYF. CDR3 DNA: TGTGCCAGTAGTATAGAGGCCGGGACAGGACCCTACGAGCAGTACTTC.

The chain combines TRBV11-2 with TRBJ2-3; no clear D gene. Germline values: CDR1 SGHAT, CDR2 FQNNGV. Trimming cost V 3 bases and J 5 bases, with 12 bases left between them. The CDR3 contains 14 residues. The CDR3 coding sequence is TGTGCCAGCAGCTTGCTTCCGTTTAGAGATACGCAGTATTTT. Translation gives CASSLLPFRDTQYF.